The present TCR beta chain was sequenced within a study of human T cells and chemical hapten exposure. Regarding the study as a whole: Expanded TCR counts at PT1 went up together with patch test score, a positive correlation.

TCRdb re-analysed the RACE reads in MiXCR, keeping a single row per CDR3 protein. The table includes about 54,000 distinct CDR3 sequences, 9.5% to 10% detected once. Trimming took 5 bases from V and 7 from J, leaving 14 bases between them. The CDR3 runs to 13 residues. Germline CDR1 is MDHEN and CDR2 is SYDVKM. Regarding this clonotype: Its antigen remains unknown.

Specified time point: patch test 2, 6 weeks after DPC sensitization. Described treatment: therapeutic diphenylcyclopropenone sensitization with weekly scalp DPC. V gene TRBV28 combines with J gene TRBJ1-1; D might be TRBD1 (5 bases). The sample here was whole blood, taken in connection with sensitization to the hapten diphenylcyclopropenone (DPC). This TCR was recovered from a woman aged 45-59 years with alopecia areata. Some clones in this sample may be carry-over from other donors' samples. The CDR3 DNA reads TGTGCCAGCAGTCTCGGGACTCGCAATGAAGCTTTCTTT. Encoded protein: CASSLGTRNEAFF.